This T cell receptor beta chain was profiled in a study of T cell responses to AZD1222 COVID-19 vaccine. Here immunoSEQ multiplex PCR was the method, and the copy in TCRdb shows in-frame clones only, minus some. The data contain fewer than 65,000 clones, about 89% of them singletons. This clone is judged medium-sized. The sequences come from peripheral blood, collected 28 days after the second AZD1222 dose. The clonotype comes from an adult who received the AZD1222 COVID-19 vaccine.

CDR3 nucleotides: TGCACCAGCAGCCAGCTCCCGGGAGGGAGAAACGAGCAGTACTTC. As protein: CTSSQLPGGRNEQYF. V usage is TRBV1 and J usage is TRBJ2-7; the table assigns TRBD2, which was not confirmed against the DNA. TRBV1 constitutes a pseudogene. This CDR3 has 15 amino acids.